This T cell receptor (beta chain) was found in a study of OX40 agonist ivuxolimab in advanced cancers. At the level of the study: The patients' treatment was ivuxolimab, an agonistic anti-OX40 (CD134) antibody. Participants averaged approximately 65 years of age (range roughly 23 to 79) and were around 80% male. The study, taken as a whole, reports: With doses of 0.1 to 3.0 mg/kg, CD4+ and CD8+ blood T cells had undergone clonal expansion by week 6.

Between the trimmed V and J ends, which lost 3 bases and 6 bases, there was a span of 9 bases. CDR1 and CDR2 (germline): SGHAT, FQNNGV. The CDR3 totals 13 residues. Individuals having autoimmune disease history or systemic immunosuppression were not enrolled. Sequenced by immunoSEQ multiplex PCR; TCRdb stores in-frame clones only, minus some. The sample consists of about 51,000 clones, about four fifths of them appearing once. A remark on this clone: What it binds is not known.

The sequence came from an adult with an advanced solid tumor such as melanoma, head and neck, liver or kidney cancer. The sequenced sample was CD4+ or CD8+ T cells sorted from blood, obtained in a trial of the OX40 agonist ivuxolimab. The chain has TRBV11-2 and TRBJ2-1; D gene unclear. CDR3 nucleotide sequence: TGTGCCAGCAGCTTCGGCAGACCCAATGAGCAGTTCTTC. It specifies CASSFGRPNEQFF.